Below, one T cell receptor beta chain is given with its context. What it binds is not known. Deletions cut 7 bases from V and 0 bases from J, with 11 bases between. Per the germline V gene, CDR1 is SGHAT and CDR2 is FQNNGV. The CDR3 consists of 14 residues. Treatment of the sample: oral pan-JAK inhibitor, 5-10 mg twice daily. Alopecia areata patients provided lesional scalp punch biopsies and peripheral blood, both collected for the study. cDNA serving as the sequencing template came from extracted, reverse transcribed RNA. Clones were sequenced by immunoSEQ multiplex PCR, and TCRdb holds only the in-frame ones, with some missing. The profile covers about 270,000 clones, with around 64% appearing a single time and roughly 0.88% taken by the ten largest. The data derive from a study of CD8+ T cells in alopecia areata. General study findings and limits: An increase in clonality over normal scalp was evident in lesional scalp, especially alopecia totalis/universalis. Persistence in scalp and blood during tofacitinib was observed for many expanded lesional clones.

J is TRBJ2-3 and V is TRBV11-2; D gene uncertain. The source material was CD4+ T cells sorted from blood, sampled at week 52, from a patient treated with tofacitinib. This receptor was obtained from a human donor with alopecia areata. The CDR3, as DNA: TGTGCCAGCACCACCGGCTATAGCACAGATACGCAGTATTTT. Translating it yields CASTTGYSTDTQYF.